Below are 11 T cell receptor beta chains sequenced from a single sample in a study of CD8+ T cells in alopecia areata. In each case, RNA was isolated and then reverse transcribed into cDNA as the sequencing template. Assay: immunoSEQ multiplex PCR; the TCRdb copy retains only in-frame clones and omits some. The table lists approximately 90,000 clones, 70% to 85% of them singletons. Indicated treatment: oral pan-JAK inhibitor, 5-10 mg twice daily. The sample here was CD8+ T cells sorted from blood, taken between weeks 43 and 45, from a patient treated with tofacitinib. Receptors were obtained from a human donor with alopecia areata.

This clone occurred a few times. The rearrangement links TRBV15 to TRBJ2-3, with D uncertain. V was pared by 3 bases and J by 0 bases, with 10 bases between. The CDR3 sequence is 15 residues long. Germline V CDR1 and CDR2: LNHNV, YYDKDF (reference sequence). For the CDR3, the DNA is TGTGCCACCAGCAGGGACGGTTCTAGCACAGATACGCAGTATTTT. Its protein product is CATSRDGSSTDTQYF.

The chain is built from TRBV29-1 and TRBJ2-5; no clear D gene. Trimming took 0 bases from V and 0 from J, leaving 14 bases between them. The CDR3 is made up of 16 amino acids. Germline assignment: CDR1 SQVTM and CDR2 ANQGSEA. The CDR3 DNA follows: TGCAGCGTTGAAGATCGGACGGAGACCCACCAAGAGACCCAGTACTTC. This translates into CSVEDRTETHQETQYF.

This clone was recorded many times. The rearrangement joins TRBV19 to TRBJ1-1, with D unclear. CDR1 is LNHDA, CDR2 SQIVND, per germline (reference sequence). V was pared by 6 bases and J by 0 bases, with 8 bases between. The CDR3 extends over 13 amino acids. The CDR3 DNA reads TGTGCCAGTAGGGACGTCTTGAACACTGAAGCTTTCTTT. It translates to CASRDVLNTEAFF.

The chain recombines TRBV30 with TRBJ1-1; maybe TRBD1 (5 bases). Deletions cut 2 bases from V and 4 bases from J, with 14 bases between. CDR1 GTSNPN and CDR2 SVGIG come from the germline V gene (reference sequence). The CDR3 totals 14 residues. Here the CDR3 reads CAWSQGVDGTEAFF. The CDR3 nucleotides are TGTGCCTGGAGTCAAGGGGTGGACGGCACTGAAGCTTTCTTT.

The CDR3 loop reads CASSLIRGSEKLFF. As DNA, the CDR3 is TGTGCCAGCAGCTTAATAAGGGGGAGTGAAAAACTGTTTTTT. The chain uses TRBV11-2 and TRBJ1-4; tentative D call: TRBD1 (6 bases). The germline V gene has CDR1 SGHAT and CDR2 FQNNGV. The CDR3 is made up of 14 amino acids. With 2 bases removed from V and 7 bases from J, the gap between germline ends came to 11 bases.

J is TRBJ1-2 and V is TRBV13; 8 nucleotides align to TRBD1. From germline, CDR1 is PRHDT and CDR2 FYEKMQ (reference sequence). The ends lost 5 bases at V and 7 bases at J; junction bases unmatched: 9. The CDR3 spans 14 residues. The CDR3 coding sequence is TGTGCCAGCAGCCCAGACAGGGGAGTGGCTGGCTACACCTTC. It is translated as CASSPDRGVAGYTF.

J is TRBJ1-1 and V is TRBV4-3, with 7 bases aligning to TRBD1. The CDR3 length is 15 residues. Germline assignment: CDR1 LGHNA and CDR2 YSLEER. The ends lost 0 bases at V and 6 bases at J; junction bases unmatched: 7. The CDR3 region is CASSQDRAGGSEAFF. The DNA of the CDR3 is TGCGCCAGCAGCCAAGATAGGGCAGGGGGGTCTGAAGCTTTCTTT.

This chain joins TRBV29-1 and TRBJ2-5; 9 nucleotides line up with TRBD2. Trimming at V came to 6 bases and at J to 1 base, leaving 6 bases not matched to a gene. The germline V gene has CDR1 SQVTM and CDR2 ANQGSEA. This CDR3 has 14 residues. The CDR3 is CSVEISGGQETQYF. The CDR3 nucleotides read TGCAGCGTGGAGATTAGCGGGGGCCAAGAGACCCAGTACTTC.

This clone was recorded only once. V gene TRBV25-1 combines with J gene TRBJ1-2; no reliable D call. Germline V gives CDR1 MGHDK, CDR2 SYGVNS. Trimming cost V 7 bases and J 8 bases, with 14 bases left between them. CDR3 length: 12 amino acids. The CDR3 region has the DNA TGTGCCAGCAATGGAGGACGGCCGGGCTACACCTTC. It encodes CASNGGRPGYTF.

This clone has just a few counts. This chain's CDR3 is CASSEGPPSTDTQYF. CDR3 DNA sequence: TGTGCCAGCAGTGAAGGTCCTCCGAGCACAGATACGCAGTATTTT. J is TRBJ2-3 and V is TRBV2; D not resolved. Trimming took off 1 base at V and 0 bases at J, with 8 bases between the two ends. This CDR3 region has 15 residues. CDR1 is SNHLY, CDR2 FYNNEI, per germline.

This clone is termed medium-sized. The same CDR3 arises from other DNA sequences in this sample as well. CDR3 loop: CASSYVGDPNEQFF. The CDR3 coding sequence is TGTGCCAGCAGTTATGTGGGGGATCCCAATGAGCAGTTCTTC. The gene calls are TRBV6-5 and TRBJ2-1; the D call may be TRBD1 or TRBD2 (5 bases each). There are 14 residues in the CDR3. Per the germline V gene, CDR1 is MNHEY and CDR2 is SVGAGI. The ends were cut back, 3 bases at V and 6 bases at J, with 12 bases in the middle.